The 32 T cell receptor beta chains below all came from one sample that was sequenced in a study of control samples from healthy donors and cancer patients. Measured with immunoSEQ multiplex PCR; TCRdb has only the in-frame clones, and not every one. The table lists 75,000 to 95,000 clones, approximately 90% of them singletons. Sequenced sample: blood. These receptors came from a woman aged 18-30 years in good health.

This clone was seen a few times. The chain combines TRBV12-5 with TRBJ2-7, with D maybe TRBD2 (5 bases). Germline loops: CDR1 LGHNT, CDR2 FRNRAP. Between the trimmed V and J ends, which lost 2 bases and 6 bases, there was a span of 8 bases. The length of the CDR3 is 12 residues. The CDR3 loop reads CASGLWESEQYF. In DNA, the CDR3 is TGTGCTAGTGGTTTGTGGGAGAGCGAGCAGTACTTC. Full variable domain (remainder filled in from reference TRBV12-5 and TRBJ2-7): DARVTQTPRHKVTEMGQEVTMRCQPILGHNTVFWYRQTMMQGLELLAYFRNRAPLDDSGMPKDRFSAEMPDATLATLKIQPSEPRDSAVYFCASGLWESEQYFGPGTRLTVT.

V and J are TRBV19 and TRBJ1-5, with 11 bases fitting TRBD1. Germline V gene sequence: CDR1 LNHDA, CDR2 SQIVND (reference sequence). The V gene end was trimmed by 6 bases and the J gene end by 0 bases; junction bases not matched to a gene: 7. This CDR3 is built from 17 residues. CDR3 loop: CASSVDRGPYSNQPQHF. The DNA of the CDR3 is TGTGCCAGTAGCGTGGACAGGGGGCCGTATAGCAATCAGCCCCAGCATTTT.

The J gene is TRBJ2-1, the V gene TRBV7-3; possibly TRBD2 for D (7 bases). The CDR3 consists of 15 residues. Between the trimmed V and J ends, which lost 5 bases and 3 bases, there was a span of 14 bases. Germline V gene data show CDR1 as SGHTA and CDR2 as FQGTGA. The CDR3 DNA follows: TGTGCCAGCAGCCTACGGGGGGCCAACTACAATGAGCAGTTCTTC. Translation gives CASSLRGANYNEQFF.

This chain links TRBV11-2 with TRBJ1-1; D not certain. The V end was cut by 1 base, the J end by 6 bases, with 6 bases between. The CDR3 runs to 12 residues. Germline lookup yields CDR1 SGHAT and CDR2 FQNNGV. CDR3 region: CASSLGYAEAFF. The CDR3 DNA reads as TGTGCCAGCAGCTTAGGTTACGCTGAAGCTTTCTTT.

The chain joins TRBV29-1 to TRBJ2-1; D not certain. Germline V lookup: CDR1 SQVTM, CDR2 ANQGSEA. The V gene lost 4 bases and the J gene lost 8 bases, with 15 bases spanning the gap. The CDR3 is made up of 13 amino acids. CDR3 sequence reads: CSVVRGGVDEQFF. The CDR3 DNA follows: TGCAGCGTTGTAAGAGGTGGAGTAGATGAGCAGTTCTTC.

The chain has TRBV28 and TRBJ1-1; D ambiguous. Between the trimmed V and J ends, which lost 3 bases and 7 bases, there was a span of 12 bases. CDR3 size: 13 residues. Germline loops: CDR1 MDHEN, CDR2 SYDVKM. In DNA form, the CDR3 reads TGTGCCAGCAGTTTGTTGCAGCGGGTTGAAGCTTTCTTT. Its translation is CASSLLQRVEAFF.

This chain connects TRBV6-5 to TRBJ2-7; D gene uncertain. The CDR3 has 11 amino acids. CDR1 MNHEY and CDR2 SVGAGI come from the germline V gene. Trimming took off 6 bases at V and 5 bases at J, with 8 bases between the two ends. The CDR3 nucleotides read TGTGCCAGCAGGCGATCCGACGAGCAGTACTTC. This codes for CASRRSDEQYF.

This chain uses TRBV19 with TRBJ1-1; 7 bases line up with TRBD1. The CDR3 has 14 residues. J was trimmed by 2 bases and V by 9 bases; bases with no gene match: 9. Germline CDR1 and CDR2: LNHDA and SQIVND (reference sequence). This chain's CDR3 is CASLKTGTNTEAFF. In DNA, the CDR3 is TGTGCCAGCCTTAAGACAGGGACCAACACTGAAGCTTTCTTT.

The chain is built from TRBV4-2 and TRBJ1-2; a possible D gene is TRBD1 (5 bases). CDR3 length equals 18 residues. Between the trimmed V and J ends, which lost 7 bases and 4 bases, there was a span of 28 bases. Germline lookup yields CDR1 LGHNA and CDR2 YNFKEQ. The CDR3 loop is CASTRNEGRDSYFYGYTF. The DNA for the CDR3 is TGTGCCAGCACCCGAAACGAAGGCCGAGACAGTTATTTCTATGGCTACACCTTC.

The chain links TRBV7-9 to TRBJ2-1; TRBD2 matches 7 bases. Trimming took 1 base from V and 0 from J; bases not matched to a gene: 9. Germline assignment: CDR1 SEHNR and CDR2 FQNEAQ (reference sequence). This CDR3 comprises 18 residues. CDR3 in amino acids: CASSLVDWRGSSYNEQFF. CDR3 in DNA: TGTGCCAGCAGCTTAGTCGACTGGCGGGGGAGCTCCTACAATGAGCAGTTCTTC. Supplemented by reference TRBV7-9 and TRBJ2-1, the full variable domain reads DTGVSQNPRHKITKRGQNVTFRCDPISEHNRLYWYRQTLGQGPEFLTYFQNEAQLEKSRLLSDRFSAERPKGSFSTLEIQRTEQGDSAMYLCASSLVDWRGSSYNEQFFGPGTRLTVL.

This clone appeared a few times. The rearrangement joins TRBV19 to TRBJ2-7, with TRBD1 identical over 7 bases. The CDR3 contains 16 residues. J gave up 0 bases and V 3 bases, and 8 bases lay outside the gene matches. Looked up from germline, CDR1 is LNHDA and CDR2 is SQIVND (reference sequence). For the CDR3, the DNA is TGTGCCAGTAGTATTTACCCGGGACAGAGCTCCTACGAGCAGTACTTC. Protein: CASSIYPGQSSYEQYF.

The chain has TRBV20-1 and TRBJ2-7, with D tentatively TRBD1 (6 bases). The CDR3 extends over 11 amino acids. The germline V gene has CDR1 DFQATT and CDR2 SNEGSKA (reference sequence). V lost 6 bases and J lost 6, with 12 bases in between. The CDR3 sequence is CSAGTRGEQYF. The CDR3 nucleotides read TGCAGTGCAGGTACCAGGGGCGAGCAGTACTTC.

The chain joins TRBV6-5 to TRBJ2-5; D uncertain. Per germline, CDR1 MNHEY and CDR2 SVGAGI. CDR3 size: 14 residues. The V end lost 8 bases, the J end lost 3 bases, and 16 bases lay between the germline ends. The CDR3 bases are TGTGCCAGCTTCCACCTGGGTATCGAAGAGACCCAGTACTTC. Translation: CASFHLGIEETQYF.

The chain links TRBV11-2 to TRBJ2-1; D might be TRBD1 (5 bases). This CDR3 is built from 14 residues. V was trimmed by 10 bases and J by 8 bases, leaving 21 bases between them. Germline CDR1 is SGHAT and CDR2 is FQNNGV. CDR3 residues: CATRQSHRRDEQFF. The CDR3 DNA reads TGTGCCACTAGACAGTCCCACAGACGGGATGAGCAGTTCTTC.

The chain links TRBV6-1 to TRBJ2-3; 8 bases agree with TRBD2. The CDR3 contains 16 residues. CDR1 MNHNS and CDR2 SASEGT come from the germline V gene. The V gene end was trimmed by 2 bases and the J gene end by 0 bases; junction bases not matched to a gene: 4. CDR3 sequence: CASSESSGGSTDTQYF. CDR3 in DNA: TGTGCCAGCAGTGAATCAAGCGGGGGTAGCACAGATACGCAGTATTTT.

The rearrangement uses TRBV19 and TRBJ1-6; 9 positions match TRBD1. Trimming removed 4 bases from V and 9 bases from J; junction bases left unmatched: 4. Germline CDR1 and CDR2: LNHDA and SQIVND (reference sequence). The CDR3 has 14 amino acids. The CDR3 sequence is CASSKQGATSPLHF. As DNA, the CDR3 is TGTGCCAGTAGTAAACAGGGGGCAACTTCACCCCTCCACTTT.

The chain has TRBV5-6 and TRBJ2-4, with 9 bases fitting TRBD1. V lost 3 bases, J lost 6 bases, and 10 bases stayed unmatched. Per germline, CDR1 SGHDT and CDR2 YYEEEE. CDR3 length: 16 residues. CDR3 in DNA: TGTGCCAGCAGCTCCTGGGGGACAGGGAGGGGAAACATTCAGTACTTC. Its protein is CASSSWGTGRGNIQYF.

This rearrangement joins TRBV7-8 to TRBJ2-7; D is undetermined. Germline assignment: CDR1 SGHVS and CDR2 FQNEAQ. Trimming pared 3 bases from V and 4 bases from J, leaving 4 bases between. The length of the CDR3 is 11 residues. The CDR3 is CASSFRYEQYF. The CDR3 coding sequence is TGTGCCAGCAGCTTCCGGTACGAGCAGTACTTC.

This chain uses TRBV5-1 with TRBJ2-5; perhaps D is TRBD1 or TRBD2 (5 bases each). The V and J ends lost 3 bases and 1 base respectively, with 10 bases between them. Germline values: CDR1 SGHRS, CDR2 YFSETQ. The CDR3 contains 14 residues. The CDR3 DNA is TGCGCCAGCAGCTCAGGGACGTCCCAAGAGACCCAGTACTTC. Protein: CASSSGTSQETQYF.

This chain uses TRBV7-2 with TRBJ1-2; D is uncertain. Germline values: CDR1 SGHTA, CDR2 FQGNSA. The V gene lost 5 bases and the J gene lost 6 bases, with 10 bases spanning the gap. The CDR3 is 12 amino acids. The CDR3 region has the DNA TGTGCCAGCAGCCTTATTGCCGATGGCTACACCTTC. Protein: CASSLIADGYTF.

The DNA for the CDR3 is TGTGCCAGCAGCCAAGAAGGAGTATTAGCGGGGGCCGGGGAGCTGTTTTTT. Translating gives CASSQEGVLAGAGELFF. The chain is built from TRBV3-1 (or the pseudogene TRBV3-2) and TRBJ2-2; 9 nucleotides align to TRBD2. This CDR3 is built from 17 residues. Germline assignment: CDR1 LGHDT and CDR2 YNNKEL (reference sequence). Losses at the gene ends were 0 bases for V and 6 bases for J; bases not matched to a gene: 8.

This rearrangement joins TRBV11-2 to TRBJ2-7; maybe TRBD1 (6 bases). From germline, CDR1 is SGHAT and CDR2 FQNNGV. Trimming shortened V by 3 bases and J by 2 bases, and 11 bases separated the two germline ends. The CDR3 covers 14 residues. The DNA of the CDR3 is TGTGCCAGCAGCTTGGGGGCAGGGGCCTACGAGCAGTACTTC. Protein sequence: CASSLGAGAYEQYF.

This clone was seen once. The chain has TRBV27 and TRBJ1-5; maybe TRBD1 (5 bases). CDR3 length: 15 amino acids. V shed 3 bases and J shed 6 bases, with 15 bases lying between them. Germline loops: CDR1 MNHEY, CDR2 SMNVEV (reference sequence). The CDR3 DNA reads as TGTGCCAGCAGTTTGGGTACGGGGCAGAGTCAGCCCCAGCATTTT. It translates to CASSLGTGQSQPQHF.

V usage is TRBV3-1 (or the pseudogene TRBV3-2) and J usage is TRBJ2-7; no clear D gene. CDR1 and CDR2 from the germline V gene are LGHDT and YNNKEL (reference sequence). The CDR3 covers 16 residues. V was cut by 0 bases and J by 3 bases, with 15 bases left in between. The CDR3: CASSQELGWGFYEQYF. CDR3 DNA: TGTGCCAGCAGCCAAGAATTGGGCTGGGGATTCTACGAGCAGTACTTC.

This clone was seen a single time. The V gene is TRBV7-9, the J gene TRBJ1-4, with TRBD1 matching 7 bases. The J segment lost 4 bases and the V segment lost 5 bases, leaving 4 bases of the junction unmatched. The CDR3 is 14 amino acids. Germline values: CDR1 SEHNR, CDR2 FQNEAQ (reference sequence). CDR3 bases: TGTGCCAGCAGCCAGGGACAGAATAATGAAAAACTGTTTTTT. Amino acid sequence: CASSQGQNNEKLFF.

The V gene is TRBV4-1, the J gene TRBJ2-3; a weak D match, TRBD2 (7 bases). Germline V lookup: CDR1 MGHRA, CDR2 YSYEKL. This CDR3 has 16 amino acids. The V end was cut by 8 bases, the J end by 0 bases, with 18 bases between. The CDR3, as DNA: TGCGCCAGCGCGTTGAGGGGGGGGGCTAGCACAGATACGCAGTATTTT. Protein sequence: CASALRGGASTDTQYF.

This clone was observed a single time. V usage is TRBV4-1 and J usage is TRBJ1-4; D not resolved. Germline V gives CDR1 MGHRA, CDR2 YSYEKL. Trimming shortened V by 4 bases and J by 0 bases, and 12 bases separated the two germline ends. This CDR3 has 16 amino acids. DNA for the CDR3: TGCGCCAGCAGCCTAACAAGCACTGCAACTAATGAAAAACTGTTTTTT. As protein: CASSLTSTATNEKLFF.

The chain couples TRBV5-8 to TRBJ1-1; D uncertain. Per the germline V gene, CDR1 is SGHTS and CDR2 is YDEGEE. CDR3 length equals 14 residues. V was cut by 1 base and J by 2 bases, with 9 bases left in between. CDR3: CASSLIYSNTEAFF. Written as DNA, the CDR3 is TGTGCCAGCAGCTTGATTTACAGCAACACTGAAGCTTTCTTT.

The chain combines TRBV6-1 with TRBJ1-2; 11 nucleotides agree with TRBD1. Germline V lookup: CDR1 MNHNS, CDR2 SASEGT. V gave up 2 bases and J gave up 8 bases; unmatched junction bases: 7. The CDR3 covers 15 residues. The CDR3 sequence: CASSERTGGLWGYTF. For the CDR3, the DNA is TGTGCCAGCAGTGAAAGGACAGGGGGCTTGTGGGGCTACACCTTC.

V usage is TRBV2 and J usage is TRBJ2-3; 9 nucleotides line up with TRBD2. The J segment lost 3 bases and the V segment lost 7 bases, leaving 11 bases of the junction unmatched. The CDR3 has 16 residues. Germline V lookup: CDR1 SNHLY, CDR2 FYNNEI. The CDR3 reads CASTQGRGGGTDTQYF. Here the CDR3 DNA reads TGTGCCAGCACCCAGGGGCGGGGGGGCGGTACAGATACGCAGTATTTT. The variable domain in full, with the rest retrieved from reference TRBV2 and TRBJ2-3, is EPEVTQTPSHQVTQMGQEVILRCVPISNHLYFYWYRQILGQKVEFLVSFYNNEISEKSEIFDDQFSVERPDGSNFTLKIRSTKLEDSAMYFCASTQGRGGGTDTQYFGPGTRLTVL.

The rearrangement links TRBV5-4 to TRBJ1-2; D not resolved. Germline CDR1 SGHNT, CDR2 YYREEE (reference sequence). V dropped 3 bases and J dropped 2 bases, with 14 bases sitting between them. CDR3 length: 15 amino acids. The CDR3 here is CASSSRSKGNYGYTF. The DNA for the CDR3 is TGTGCCAGCAGCTCTCGGAGTAAGGGCAACTATGGCTACACCTTC.

The chain is built from TRBV15 and TRBJ2-7; 10 bases agree with TRBD2. The CDR3 has 16 amino acids. Germline V gene lookup returns CDR1 LNHNV and CDR2 YYDKDF (reference sequence). V lost 0 bases to trimming and J lost 0 bases; unmatched junction nucleotides: 2. CDR3: CATSRDSSGSSYEQYF. The CDR3 nucleotides are TGTGCCACCAGCAGAGACTCTAGCGGGAGCTCCTACGAGCAGTACTTC.